These 17 T cell receptor beta chains originate from one sample sequenced in a study of shared clonotypes between healthy human individuals. Libraries were prepared by immunoSEQ multiplex PCR; TCRdb keeps only in-frame clonotypes and omits some of them. The sample contains 800,000 to 1,200,000 clones, around 78% of which appear only once. Sequencing was carried out using memory CD4+ T cells from PBMCs. Regarding subset: CD45RA-negative fraction. These receptor sequences come from a man younger than 30 in good health. Some clones in this sample may be carry-over from other donors' samples.

The CDR3, as DNA: TGCGCCAGCAGCTTGGTCTTAACGGGCAGGGGGCCCCAATACGAGCAGTACTTC. This translates into CASSLVLTGRGPQYEQYF. The chain has TRBV5-1 and TRBJ2-7; 8 bases are a match to TRBD1. Germline lookup yields CDR1 SGHRS and CDR2 YFSETQ. This CDR3 region has 18 residues. V was clipped by 0 bases and J by 4 bases; unmatched bases: 15. The full variable domain, with the rest looked up from reference TRBV5-1 and TRBJ2-7, is KAGVTQTPRYLIKTRGQQVTLSCSPISGHRSVSWYQQTPGQGLQFLFEYFSETQRNKGNFPGRFSGRQFSNSRSEMNVSTLELGDSALYLCASSLVLTGRGPQYEQYFGPGTRLTVT.

This clone came up a few times. The same CDR3 is also encoded by other DNA sequences in this sample. This chain links TRBV18 with TRBJ2-1, with TRBD2 matching 8 bases. Losses at the gene ends were 0 bases for V and 4 bases for J; bases not matched to a gene: 5. Germline V gene sequence: CDR1 KGHSH, CDR2 LQKENI. The length of the CDR3 is 16 residues. The CDR3 loop is CASSPPVLAAYNEQFF. CDR3 DNA sequence: TGTGCCAGCTCACCACCGGTACTAGCGGCATACAATGAGCAGTTCTTC.

The chain joins TRBV29-1 to TRBJ2-5; 7 bases align to TRBD2. J lost 4 bases, V lost 3 bases, and 14 bases had no gene match. The CDR3 contains 16 residues. Germline V gene lookup returns CDR1 SQVTM and CDR2 ANQGSEA. The CDR3 region is CSVEGVGGGAGETQYF. CDR3 DNA: TGCAGCGTTGAGGGCGTCGGCGGGGGAGCCGGAGAGACCCAGTACTTC.

This clone has just one count. The chain has TRBV2 and TRBJ1-4, with a weak D call TRBD1 (5 bases). From germline, CDR1 is SNHLY and CDR2 FYNNEI. Trimming stripped 5 bases from V and 7 bases from J, with 20 bases between. The CDR3 loop spans 16 amino acids. The CDR3 is CASSLVSGGPSEKLFF. As DNA, the CDR3 is TGTGCCAGCAGTTTGGTGTCGGGGGGTCCTAGTGAAAAACTGTTTTTT.

The chain joins TRBV9 to TRBJ2-1; TRBD1 agrees at 9 bases. Germline loops: CDR1 SGDLS, CDR2 YYNGEE. V lost 3 bases and J lost 5; bases outside the gene matches: 6. This CDR3 comprises 15 residues. In nucleotides, the CDR3 is TGTGCCAGCAGCGGGGGACAGGGAGGCCACAATGAGCAGTTCTTC. This translates into CASSGGQGGHNEQFF.

Written as DNA, the CDR3 is TGTGCCAGCAGTGAAAGGTTCACCTCCAGCAATCAGCCCCAGCATTTT. Translation: CASSERFTSSNQPQHF. This chain uses TRBV6-1 with TRBJ1-5; D not certain. The CDR3 consists of 16 residues. Germline CDR1 MNHNS, CDR2 SASEGT. V was trimmed by 2 bases and J by 1 base, leaving 12 bases between them.

This clone was found a few times. The chain joins TRBV10-3 to TRBJ2-5; TRBD2 matches 9 bases. The CDR3 consists of 17 residues. V lost 3 bases to trimming and J lost 5 bases; unmatched junction nucleotides: 13. CDR1 and CDR2 from the germline V gene are ENHRY and SYGVKD. In nucleotides, the CDR3 is TGTGCCATCAGTGACCCCATTAGGGGACTAGCTGTGGAGACCCAGTACTTC. Residues: CAISDPIRGLAVETQYF.

This sequence joins TRBV5-1 and TRBJ2-7; 9 bases are a match to TRBD1. The CDR3 has 13 amino acids. V shed 4 bases, J shed 10 bases, and the junction held 9 bases outside the gene matches. CDR1 SGHRS and CDR2 YFSETQ come from the germline V gene. The CDR3 sequence: CASSAGTGRLQYF. The CDR3, as DNA: TGCGCCAGCAGCGCTGGGACAGGGCGCCTTCAGTACTTC.

Regarding this clone: One junction end does not reproduce the germline sequence, and a read error may be involved. J is TRBJ2-5 and V is TRBV5-1, with D possibly called TRBD1 or TRBD2 (5 bases each). The CDR3 spans 12 residues. Germline V gene sequence: CDR1 SGHRS, CDR2 YFSETQ. CDR3 sequence (DNA): TGCGCCAGCAATGGTAGAGGGGAGATCCAGTACTTC. This translates into CASNGRGEIQYF.

This clone occurred many times. Other nucleotide sequences from this sample produce the same CDR3. The genes are TRBV29-1 and TRBJ1-1; D is undetermined. V was cut by 7 bases and J by 1 base, with 4 bases left in between. CDR1 and CDR2 from the germline V gene are SQVTM and ANQGSEA. CDR3 length: 10 amino acids. The CDR3 DNA reads TGCAGCGGGCAGAACACTGAAGCTTTCTTT. As protein: CSGQNTEAFF.

The genes are TRBV5-4 and TRBJ2-1; 9 bases match TRBD2. The J segment lost 4 bases and the V segment lost 0 bases, leaving 5 bases of the junction unmatched. The CDR3 loop spans 16 amino acids. CDR1 and CDR2 from the germline V gene are SGHNT and YYREEE (reference sequence). The CDR3 is CASSLELAGLYNEQFF. CDR3 coding DNA: TGTGCCAGCAGCTTGGAACTAGCGGGTTTATACAATGAGCAGTTCTTC.

The chain links TRBV6-6 to TRBJ2-3; TRBD2 is a possible D gene (6 bases). With 2 bases removed from V and 9 bases from J, the gap between germline ends came to 15 bases. The CDR3 sequence is 14 residues long. The germline CDR1 and CDR2 sequences are MNHNY and SVGAGI (reference sequence). The CDR3 spells CASSYPAGSDTQYF. DNA of the CDR3: TGTGCCAGCAGTTACCCAGCGGGCTCCGACACGCAGTATTTT.

This clone showed up many times. V and J are TRBV29-1 and TRBJ2-5; possible D gene TRBD1, 6 bases. Germline V CDR1 and CDR2: SQVTM, ANQGSEA. With 7 bases removed from V and 7 bases from J, the gap between germline ends came to 16 bases. The CDR3 covers 12 residues. In DNA, the CDR3 is TGCAGCGCCAACCCGACAGGACGGACCCAGTACTTC. Its translation is CSANPTGRTQYF.

The chain uses TRBV5-1 and TRBJ2-1, with D possibly being TRBD2 (7 bases). The germline V gene has CDR1 SGHRS and CDR2 YFSETQ. The CDR3 spans 17 residues. V was trimmed by 4 bases and J by 0 bases, leaving 17 bases between them. CDR3: CASSLGGTTASYNEQFF. In DNA, the CDR3 is TGCGCCAGCAGCCTAGGGGGGACTACCGCCTCCTACAATGAGCAGTTCTTC.

CDR3 in amino acids: CASSNEFDQPQHF. Written as DNA, the CDR3 is TGTGCCAGCAGCAATGAGTTTGATCAGCCCCAGCATTTT. This sequence joins TRBV27 and TRBJ1-5; unclear D gene. The CDR3 loop spans 13 amino acids. From germline, CDR1 is MNHEY and CDR2 SMNVEV (reference sequence). V was cut by 6 bases and J by 5 bases, with 11 bases left in between.

This clone was detected a few times. The rearrangement uses TRBV19 and TRBJ2-5, with D unclear. Germline V gives CDR1 LNHDA, CDR2 SQIVND (reference sequence). The V end was cut by 4 bases, the J end by 2 bases, with 5 bases between. The CDR3 is 12 amino acids. The DNA for the CDR3 is TGTGCCAGTAGTAGGCTGCAAGAGACCCAGTACTTC. Encoded protein: CASSRLQETQYF.

This chain links TRBV18 with TRBJ2-7; 12 bases fit TRBD2. Germline CDR1 and CDR2: KGHSH and LQKENI. V was clipped by 3 bases and J by 3 bases; unmatched bases: 3. The CDR3 length is 15 residues. DNA for the CDR3: TGTGCCAGCTCACCGACGGGACTAGCGGGCTACGAGCAGTACTTC. Protein sequence: CASSPTGLAGYEQYF. The full variable domain, rest sourced from reference TRBV18 and TRBJ2-7, is NAGVMQNPRHLVRRRGQEARLRCSPMKGHSHVYWYRQLPEEGLKFMVYLQKENIIDESGMPKERFSAEFPKEGPSILRIQQVVRGDSAAYFCASSPTGLAGYEQYFGPGTRLTVT.